These T cell receptor beta chains were read from a single sample in a study of OX40 agonist ivuxolimab in advanced cancers. The data were produced by immunoSEQ multiplex PCR, yet TCRdb's version contains in-frame clones alone and is incomplete. This table holds 67,000 or so clones, 70% to 90% found once. The sample here was CD4+ or CD8+ T cells sorted from blood, taken in a trial of the OX40 agonist ivuxolimab. The receptors were gathered from an adult with an advanced solid tumor such as melanoma, head and neck, liver or kidney cancer. CDR3s include the opening cysteine and the closing phenylalanine or tryptophan. The D gene is left open where the match is weak. Clone size, where shown, is once, few, many, or a class for clones that have expanded.

D gene	clone size	V gene	J gene	CDR3 protein	CDR3 DNA
-	-	TRBV11-2	TRBJ1-3	CASSPLQGGNTIYF	TGTGCCAGCAGCCCACTACAGGGAGGTAACACCATATATTTT
-	-	TRBV7-9	TRBJ1-1	CASSLLFGGIEAFF	TGTGCCAGCAGCCTACTCTTCGGGGGGATTGAAGCTTTCTTT
TRBD2	-	TRBV7-3	TRBJ2-3	CASSPLLAGVGTDTQYF	TGTGCCAGCAGTCCCCTCCTAGCGGGAGTTGGTACAGATACGCAGTATTTT
TRBD1	-	TRBV7-3	TRBJ1-2	CASRRNGQGAFGYTF	TGTGCCAGCAGGCGTAACGGACAGGGAGCTTTTGGCTACACCTTC
TRBD1	-	TRBV11-2	TRBJ2-7	CASSRAGTGFNEQYF	TGTGCCAGCAGCCGAGCCGGGACAGGGTTCAACGAGCAGTACTTC
-	-	TRBV7-9	TRBJ1-2	CASSLGGPANYGYTF	TGTGCCAGCAGCTTAGGAGGGCCGGCCAACTATGGCTACACCTTC
-	-	TRBV11-1	TRBJ2-1	CASSFSGFSYNEQFF	TGTGCCAGCAGCTTTAGCGGCTTTTCCTACAATGAGCAGTTCTTC
-	-	TRBV7-4	TRBJ1-2	CASSTFGTRNYGYTF	TGTGCCAGCAGCACATTTGGGACAAGAAACTATGGCTACACCTTC
TRBD1	-	TRBV29-1	TRBJ1-2	CSAGDRDYYGYTF	TGCAGCGCCGGGGACAGGGATTACTATGGCTACACCTTC
-	once	TRBV6-1	TRBJ2-1	CATTEGWDYYNEQFF	TGTGCCACCACTGAAGGGTGGGATTACTACAATGAGCAGTTCTTC
-	-	TRBV6-1	TRBJ2-7	CASQRGGLEQYF	TGTGCCAGCCAAAGGGGGGGCCTGGAGCAGTACTTC
TRBD2	-	TRBV7-9	TRBJ2-1	CASSGTSVYNEQFF	TGTGCCAGCAGCGGAACTAGCGTTTACAATGAGCAGTTCTTC
-	-	TRBV6-1	TRBJ1-4	CASRLVGEKLFF	TGTGCCAGCCGCCTGGTTGGGGAAAAACTGTTTTTT
TRBD2	-	TRBV28	TRBJ2-1	CASSAPGSGRGNEQFF	TGTGCCAGCAGTGCCCCCGGAAGCGGGAGAGGCAATGAGCAGTTCTTC
-	once	TRBV25-1	TRBJ2-7	CASRGGSGRYEQYF	TGTGCCAGCAGAGGCGGTAGCGGCAGATACGAGCAGTACTTC
-	-	TRBV7-2	TRBJ2-2	CASSPRRLENTGELFF	TGTGCCAGCAGCCCCCGGAGACTAGAAAACACCGGGGAGCTGTTTTTT
-	few	TRBV7-8	TRBJ1-1	CASSFTGSTEAFF	TGTGCCAGCAGCTTTACGGGGAGCACTGAAGCTTTCTTT
-	-	TRBV7-3	TRBJ1-4	CASSLNLREGEKLFF	TGTGCCAGCAGCTTAAATCTCAGGGAGGGCGAAAAACTGTTTTTT
-	-	TRBV12-2	TRBJ1-2	CASRLELHEGKTSANYGYTF	TGTGCAAGTCGCTTAGAGCTCCACGAGGGCAAAACTTCGGCTAACTATGGCTACACCTTC
-	-	TRBV18	TRBJ2-1	CASSPTGGSYNEQFF	TGTGCCAGCTCACCGACGGGTGGCTCCTACAATGAGCAGTTCTTC
-	-	TRBV5-4	TRBJ2-5	CASSFGNAGRVETQYF	TGTGCCAGCAGCTTCGGCAACGCGGGCAGGGTTGAGACCCAGTACTTC
TRBD1	-	TRBV5-8	TRBJ1-5	CASSLGTGHSNQPQHF	TGTGCCAGCAGCTTGGGGACAGGTCATAGCAATCAGCCCCAGCATTTT
-	-	TRBV19	TRBJ2-2	CASLGQHTGELFF	TGTGCCAGTCTAGGACAGCACACCGGGGAGCTGTTTTTT
TRBD1	-	TRBV29-1	TRBJ2-5	CSVGQGFGETQYF	TGCAGCGTTGGACAGGGCTTTGGGGAGACCCAGTACTTC
TRBD1	-	TRBV19	TRBJ1-4	CASSDSGTGAATNEKLFF	TGTGCCAGTAGTGATTCCGGGACAGGGGCTGCAACTAATGAAAAACTGTTTTTT
TRBD2	-	TRBV7-6	TRBJ2-1	CASSSKAGGRIEQFF	TGTGCCAGCAGCTCAAAAGCGGGAGGGCGAATTGAGCAGTTCTTC
-	few	TRBV4-1	TRBJ1-5	CASSLQGLDSNQPQHF	TGCGCCAGCAGCCTCCAGGGGCTGGATAGCAATCAGCCCCAGCATTTT
-	-	TRBV5-4	TRBJ1-2	CASSPDTLNYGYTF	TGTGCCAGCAGCCCGGATACGCTTAACTATGGCTACACCTTC
TRBD2	-	TRBV4-1	TRBJ2-7	CASSRSGTSSYEQYF	TGCGCCAGCAGCCGATCCGGGACTAGCTCCTACGAGCAGTACTTC
-	-	TRBV12-5	TRBJ2-3	CASGLDLDRLDTQYF	TGTGCTAGTGGTTTGGACCTGGACCGTTTAGATACGCAGTATTTT